The 27 T cell receptor beta chains in this list originate from one sample, sequenced in a study of cytotoxic CD8 clonotypes in ibrutinib-treated CLL. TCRdb's copy holds only in-frame clones and misses some; the assay was immunoSEQ multiplex PCR. The sample shows roughly 160,000 clones, 81% of them seen only once. The sample in question was PBMCs, obtained after 12 months of ibrutinib treatment. The receptors here all came from a human donor with chronic lymphocytic leukemia.

V and J are TRBV5-1 and TRBJ2-1; D is ambiguous. Trimming left V 0 bases short and J 5 bases short, with 9 bases between. The CDR3 has 14 amino acids. Germline-derived CDR1 and CDR2 are SGHRS and YFSETQ. The CDR3 DNA reads TGCGCCAGCAGCTTGGCCGCAGCCAACAATGAGCAGTTCTTC. This codes for CASSLAAANNEQFF.

The CDR3: CASSLYRELENQPQHF. The CDR3 nucleotides are TGTGCCAGCAGTTTGTACAGGGAGTTGGAAAATCAGCCCCAGCATTTT. The chain couples TRBV6-6 to TRBJ1-5; D possibly corresponds to TRBD1 (6 bases). Germline V gene sequence: CDR1 MNHNY, CDR2 SVGAGI (reference sequence). The ends were cut back, 4 bases at V and 4 bases at J, with 17 bases in the middle. The CDR3 spans 16 residues.

CDR3 in amino acids: CSVVAGGVETQYF. CDR3 in DNA: TGCAGCGTTGTTGCAGGGGGCGTTGAGACCCAGTACTTC. This rearrangement joins TRBV29-1 to TRBJ2-5, with TRBD1 matching 8 bases. CDR1 SQVTM and CDR2 ANQGSEA come from the germline V gene. With V trimmed by 4 bases and J by 5 bases, 6 bases remained unmatched. CDR3 length: 13 amino acids.

This clone was picked up one time. The chain couples TRBV7-2 to TRBJ1-1, with 8 bases lining up with TRBD1. The CDR3 runs to 16 residues. The germline CDR1 and CDR2 sequences are SGHTA and FQGNSA. The V gene end was trimmed by 5 bases and the J gene end by 1 base; junction bases not matched to a gene: 9. Here the CDR3 reads CASSPYRTGRNTEAFF. Written as DNA, the CDR3 is TGTGCCAGCAGCCCTTACCGGACAGGGAGGAACACTGAAGCTTTCTTT.

The V call is TRBV7-3, the J call TRBJ2-2, with D unresolved. V was pared by 4 bases and J by 3 bases, with 3 bases between. This CDR3 region has 12 residues. Germline CDR1 SGHTA, CDR2 FQGTGA. DNA of the CDR3: TGTGCCAGCAGCTCCGACACCGGGGAGCTGTTTTTT. It codes for CASSSDTGELFF. The full variable domain, completed using reference TRBV7-3 and TRBJ2-2, is GAGVSQTPSNKVTEKGKYVELRCDPISGHTALYWYRQSLGQGPEFLIYFQGTGAADDSGLPNDRFFAVRPEGSVSTLKIQRTERGDSAVYLCASSSDTGELFFGEGSRLTVL.

J is TRBJ2-2 and V is TRBV5-1, with D unclear. The CDR3 sequence is 14 residues long. V was clipped by 3 bases and J by 6 bases, with 12 bases between them. CDR1 and CDR2 (germline): SGHRS, YFSETQ. For the CDR3, the DNA is TGCGCCAGCAGCTGGTCCGCATCGGCCGGGGAGCTGTTTTTT. Translated: CASSWSASAGELFF.

The chain uses TRBV7-9 and TRBJ2-5, with 10 bases lining up with TRBD2. The V segment lost 6 bases and the J segment 1 base; nucleotides outside the gene matches: 8. CDR3 length: 16 residues. Germline V CDR1 and CDR2: SEHNR, FQNEAQ (reference sequence). This CDR3 reads CASRGSSGSPQETQYF. The CDR3, as DNA: TGTGCCAGCAGGGGGTCTAGCGGGAGCCCCCAAGAGACCCAGTACTTC.

This clone has just a few counts. The chain combines TRBV5-1 with TRBJ2-2; 8 nucleotides agree with TRBD1. Trimming at V came to 4 bases and at J to 5 bases, leaving 7 bases not matched to a gene. The CDR3 has 15 amino acids. Germline V gives CDR1 SGHRS, CDR2 YFSETQ. The CDR3 nucleotides read TGCGCCAGCAGCCAAACAGGGGGTCAAACCGGGGAGCTGTTTTTT. It translates to CASSQTGGQTGELFF.

The sample holds many counts of this clone. Here the CDR3 reads CASSFLDRNTEAFF. CDR3 coding DNA: TGTGCCAGCAGTTTCCTGGATCGGAACACTGAAGCTTTCTTT. The rearrangement uses TRBV28 and TRBJ1-1; D is unresolved. This CDR3 has 14 residues. Trimming pared 3 bases from V and 1 base from J, leaving 9 bases between. CDR1 MDHEN and CDR2 SYDVKM come from the germline V gene.

The sample holds a few counts of this clone. CDR3 residues: CASSFSGGFDNEQFF. The CDR3, as DNA: TGTGCCAGCAGCTTTAGCGGGGGTTTTGACAATGAGCAGTTCTTC. The chain recombines TRBV7-2 with TRBJ2-1; 9 bases match TRBD2. CDR1 and CDR2 (germline): SGHTA, FQGNSA. The CDR3 extends over 15 amino acids. Losses at the gene ends were 3 bases for V and 5 bases for J; bases not matched to a gene: 5.

This rearrangement joins TRBV19 to TRBJ2-3; D is possibly TRBD2 (6 bases). Germline CDR1 LNHDA, CDR2 SQIVND (reference sequence). The CDR3 length is 15 residues. Trimming took off 1 base at V and 2 bases at J, with 10 bases between the two ends. CDR3 bases: TGTGCCAGTAGTATAGCCGGCGGGGCCACAGATACGCAGTATTTT. Protein: CASSIAGGATDTQYF. The full variable domain, completed using reference TRBV19 and TRBJ2-3, is DGGITQSPKYLFRKEGQNVTLSCEQNLNHDAMYWYRQDPGQGLRLIYYSQIVNDFQKGDIAEGYSVSREKKESFPLTVTSAQKNPTAFYLCASSIAGGATDTQYFGPGTRLTVL.

The V and J genes are TRBV18 and TRBJ2-3, with D perhaps TRBD1 (5 bases). V was shortened by 0 bases and J by 1 base, with 11 bases between the two germline ends. There are 16 residues in the CDR3. CDR1 and CDR2 from the germline V gene are KGHSH and LQKENI. The CDR3 nucleotides read TGTGCCAGCTCACCACCTAGCTTCAGGGGCACAGATACGCAGTATTTT. This gives the protein CASSPPSFRGTDTQYF.

The rearrangement links TRBV4-3 to TRBJ2-7; TRBD2 might be the D (6 bases). Germline-derived CDR1 and CDR2 are LGHNA and YSLEER. Between the trimmed V and J ends, which lost 2 bases and 3 bases, there was a span of 14 bases. This CDR3 is built from 15 residues. The CDR3 DNA reads as TGCGCCAGCAGCCAAAGCGCCGGGGGATTCTACGAGCAGTACTTC. This encodes CASSQSAGGFYEQYF.

This clone has only one observation. Other nucleotide sequences from this sample produce the same CDR3. The genes are TRBV19 and TRBJ2-5; weak D call: TRBD2 (5 bases). Trimming removed 1 base at V and 2 bases at J, with 8 bases between. Looked up from germline, CDR1 is LNHDA and CDR2 is SQIVND (reference sequence). The CDR3 is made up of 14 amino acids. This chain's CDR3 is CASSIGTGQETQYF. The CDR3 DNA sequence: TGTGCCAGTAGTATAGGGACGGGGCAAGAGACCCAGTACTTC. The full variable domain, in which reference TRBV19 and TRBJ2-5 provide the parts outside the CDR3, is DGGITQSPKYLFRKEGQNVTLSCEQNLNHDAMYWYRQDPGQGLRLIYYSQIVNDFQKGDIAEGYSVSREKKESFPLTVTSAQKNPTAFYLCASSIGTGQETQYFGPGTRLLVL.

This clone was seen ten or more times. This chain connects TRBV19 to TRBJ1-2, with D maybe TRBD1 (6 bases). V was clipped by 11 bases and J by 4 bases, with 17 bases between them. The germline V gene encodes CDR1 LNHDA and CDR2 SQIVND (reference sequence). The CDR3 has 13 residues. The CDR3 DNA sequence: TGTGCCGTCCAGAGGGGGTCGGGCTATGGCTACACCTTC. Amino acids: CAVQRGSGYGYTF.

This sequence joins TRBV2 and TRBJ2-7, with 7 bases fitting TRBD1. CDR3 size: 13 residues. After removal of 7 bases from V and 3 bases from J, the junction contained 6 bases not matched to a gene. In germline, CDR1 is SNHLY, CDR2 FYNNEI. This CDR3 reads CASTPGQNYEQYF. CDR3 DNA: TGTGCCAGCACCCCGGGACAGAACTACGAGCAGTACTTC.

The J gene is TRBJ2-1, the V gene TRBV28; 9 nucleotides match TRBD2. Trimming took 3 bases from V and 0 from J; bases not matched to a gene: 6. The CDR3 has 17 residues. Germline CDR1 reads MDHEN; CDR2 reads SYDVKM. The CDR3 loop is CASSFPTSGVSYNEQFF. CDR3 DNA sequence: TGTGCCAGCAGTTTCCCGACTAGCGGAGTCTCCTACAATGAGCAGTTCTTC.

In this sample, this clone turned up a few times. The chain combines TRBV7-3 with TRBJ2-1; D gene unclear. This CDR3 is built from 13 residues. V lost 5 bases and J lost 10, with 15 bases in between. Germline CDR1 SGHTA, CDR2 FQGTGA. The CDR3 coding sequence is TGTGCCAGCAGCCTCACTTCTCGCAGCGAGCAGTTCTTC. It is translated as CASSLTSRSEQFF. The whole variable domain, filled in from reference TRBV7-3 and TRBJ2-1, reads GAGVSQTPSNKVTEKGKYVELRCDPISGHTALYWYRQSLGQGPEFLIYFQGTGAADDSGLPNDRFFAVRPEGSVSTLKIQRTERGDSAVYLCASSLTSRSEQFFGPGTRLTVL.

The rearrangement uses TRBV7-9 and TRBJ1-6; possibly TRBD1 for D (6 bases). Trimming left V 2 bases short and J 7 bases short, with 21 bases between. The germline gives CDR1 SEHNR, CDR2 FQNEAQ (reference sequence). The CDR3 contains 18 residues. CDR3: CASSLSPDSSRSNSPLHF. Written as DNA, the CDR3 is TGTGCCAGCAGCTTATCCCCGGACAGTTCACGTTCGAATTCACCCCTCCACTTT.

The chain recombines TRBV19 with TRBJ2-3; 9 positions match TRBD1. Germline loops: CDR1 LNHDA, CDR2 SQIVND (reference sequence). The CDR3 totals 15 residues. J was trimmed by 2 bases and V by 8 bases; bases with no gene match: 8. CDR3 sequence: CASGTGQRYTDTQYF. The CDR3 DNA is TGTGCCAGTGGGACAGGGCAAAGGTACACAGATACGCAGTATTTT.

This rearrangement joins TRBV19 to TRBJ2-7; possible D gene TRBD1, 6 bases. Germline CDR1 reads LNHDA; CDR2 reads SQIVND (reference sequence). Trimming stripped 5 bases from V and 6 bases from J, with 14 bases between. The CDR3 is 13 amino acids. CDR3 in DNA: TGTGCCAGTAGTTCTACAGGGTACGGCGAGCAGTACTTC. Encoded protein: CASSSTGYGEQYF. The full variable domain, its missing parts supplied by reference TRBV19 and TRBJ2-7, is DGGITQSPKYLFRKEGQNVTLSCEQNLNHDAMYWYRQDPGQGLRLIYYSQIVNDFQKGDIAEGYSVSREKKESFPLTVTSAQKNPTAFYLCASSSTGYGEQYFGPGTRLTVT.

The chain uses TRBV28 and TRBJ2-7; a weak D match, TRBD1 (6 bases). Germline V CDR1 and CDR2: MDHEN, SYDVKM. V lost 6 bases and J lost 9, with 15 bases in between. The CDR3 runs 12 residues. The CDR3 region has the DNA TGTGCCAGCAGCCCTTTAGGACAGCGGCAGTACTTC. This encodes CASSPLGQRQYF.

This chain links TRBV19 with TRBJ1-2; D gene ambiguous. This CDR3 contains 15 residues. The V gene lost 1 base and the J gene lost 8 bases, with 17 bases spanning the gap. Germline CDR1 reads LNHDA; CDR2 reads SQIVND (reference sequence). DNA of the CDR3: TGTGCCAGTAGTATAGCCCTTCAGCAAGTCAGGGGCTACACCTTC. Translation: CASSIALQQVRGYTF.

This clone occurred once. The chain employs TRBV7-3 and TRBJ2-2, with TRBD1 as a possible D gene (5 bases). With 5 bases removed from V and 4 bases from J, the gap between germline ends came to 14 bases. CDR3 length: 15 residues. From germline, CDR1 is SGHTA and CDR2 FQGTGA. The CDR3 DNA is TGTGCCAGCAGCCGTGGGCAGGGTCCCACCGGGGAGCTGTTTTTT. Translated, it gives CASSRGQGPTGELFF.

This clone was observed a few times. J is TRBJ1-2 and V is TRBV6-5; D remains ambiguous. CDR1 and CDR2 (germline): MNHEY, SVGAGI. This CDR3 comprises 14 residues. Between the trimmed V and J ends, which lost 6 bases and 0 bases, there was a span of 11 bases. CDR3 region: CASRQSWTNYGYTF. CDR3 bases: TGTGCCAGCAGACAGAGCTGGACTAACTATGGCTACACCTTC.

The chain uses TRBV7-2 and TRBJ2-7; D is uncertain. Germline lookup yields CDR1 SGHTA and CDR2 FQGNSA. V was cut by 5 bases and J by 7 bases, with 12 bases left in between. The length of the CDR3 is 12 residues. Written as DNA, the CDR3 is TGTGCCAGCAGCCTTCGACTCCTTGAGCAGTACTTC. Translation gives CASSLRLLEQYF.

The V and J genes are TRBV7-2 and TRBJ2-7; either TRBD1 or TRBD2 may fit D (5 bases each). CDR3 size: 14 residues. V was trimmed by 3 bases and J by 6 bases, leaving 15 bases between them. Germline assignment: CDR1 SGHTA and CDR2 FQGNSA. This chain's CDR3 is CASSLVQGEFEQYF. CDR3 coding DNA: TGTGCCAGCAGCTTGGTCCAGGGAGAATTCGAGCAGTACTTC.